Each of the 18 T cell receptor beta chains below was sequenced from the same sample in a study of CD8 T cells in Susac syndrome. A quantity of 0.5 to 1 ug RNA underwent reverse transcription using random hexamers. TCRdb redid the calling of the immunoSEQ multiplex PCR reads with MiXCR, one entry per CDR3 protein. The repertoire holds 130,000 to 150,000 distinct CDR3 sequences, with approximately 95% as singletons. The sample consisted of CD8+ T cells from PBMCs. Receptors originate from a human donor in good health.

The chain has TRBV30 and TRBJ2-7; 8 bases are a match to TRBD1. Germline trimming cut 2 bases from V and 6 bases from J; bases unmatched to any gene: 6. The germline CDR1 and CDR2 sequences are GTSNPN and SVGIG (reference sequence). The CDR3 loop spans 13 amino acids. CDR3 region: CAWSLGTGGEQYF. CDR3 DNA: TGTGCCTGGAGTCTGGGGACAGGTGGCGAGCAGTACTTC.

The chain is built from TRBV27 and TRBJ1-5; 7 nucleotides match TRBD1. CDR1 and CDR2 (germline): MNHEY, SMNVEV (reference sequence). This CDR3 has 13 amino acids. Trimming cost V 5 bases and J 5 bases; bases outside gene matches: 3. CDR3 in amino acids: CASSEQGYQPQHF. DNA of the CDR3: TGTGCCAGCAGTGAACAGGGGTATCAGCCCCAGCATTTT.

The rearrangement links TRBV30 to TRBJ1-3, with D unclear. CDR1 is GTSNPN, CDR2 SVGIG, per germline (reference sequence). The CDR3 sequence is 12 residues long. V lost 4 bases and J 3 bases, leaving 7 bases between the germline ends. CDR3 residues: CAWTYDGNTIYF. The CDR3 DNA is TGTGCCTGGACCTACGATGGAAACACCATATATTTT.

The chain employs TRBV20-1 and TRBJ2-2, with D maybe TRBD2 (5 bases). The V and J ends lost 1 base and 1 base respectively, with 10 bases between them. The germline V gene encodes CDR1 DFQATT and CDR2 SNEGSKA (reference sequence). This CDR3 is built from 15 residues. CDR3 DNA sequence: TGCAGTGCTAGAGTGCGAGCGGAGAACACCGGGGAGCTGTTTTTT. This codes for CSARVRAENTGELFF.

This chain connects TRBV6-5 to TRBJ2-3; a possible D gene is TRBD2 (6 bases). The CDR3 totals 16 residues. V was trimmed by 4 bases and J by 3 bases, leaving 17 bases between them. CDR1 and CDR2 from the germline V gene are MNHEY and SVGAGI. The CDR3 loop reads CASSFRFNLATDTQYF. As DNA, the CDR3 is TGTGCCAGCAGTTTTCGATTCAACCTAGCGACAGATACGCAGTATTTT.

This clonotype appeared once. CDR3 DNA: TGTGCCAGCAGCCAAGGGACCCGGGACAGACCCTACAATGAGCAGTTCTTC. Encoded protein: CASSQGTRDRPYNEQFF. The chain combines TRBV4-2 with TRBJ2-1; 7 nucleotides line up with TRBD1. This CDR3 is 17 amino acids long. The V gene end was trimmed by 1 base and the J gene end by 2 bases; junction bases not matched to a gene: 8. The germline V gene encodes CDR1 LGHNA and CDR2 YNFKEQ.

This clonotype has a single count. This CDR3 reads CASSQDSGSSEQFF. In DNA, the CDR3 is TGTGCCAGCAGCCAAGACAGTGGGTCCAGTGAGCAGTTCTTC. The rearrangement links TRBV4-2 to TRBJ2-1; no clear D gene. V lost 0 bases and J 9 bases, leaving 12 bases between the germline ends. Per the germline V gene, CDR1 is LGHNA and CDR2 is YNFKEQ. CDR3 size: 14 residues.

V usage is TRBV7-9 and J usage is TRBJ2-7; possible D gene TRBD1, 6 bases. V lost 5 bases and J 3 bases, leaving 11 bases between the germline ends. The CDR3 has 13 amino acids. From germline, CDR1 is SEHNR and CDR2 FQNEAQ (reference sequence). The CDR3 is CASSHRRGYEQYF. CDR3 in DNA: TGTGCCAGCAGCCACCGCAGGGGCTACGAGCAGTACTTC.

DNA for the CDR3: TGCGCCAGCAGCTTTAGCGGGGGGTACGCAGATACGCAGTATTTT. Its translation is CASSFSGGYADTQYF. This chain connects TRBV4-3 to TRBJ2-3; 10 bases line up with TRBD2. This CDR3 is built from 15 residues. Germline V gene lookup returns CDR1 LGHNA and CDR2 YSLEER. V trimming: 5 bases; J trimming: 4 bases; junction bases outside the gene matches: 6.

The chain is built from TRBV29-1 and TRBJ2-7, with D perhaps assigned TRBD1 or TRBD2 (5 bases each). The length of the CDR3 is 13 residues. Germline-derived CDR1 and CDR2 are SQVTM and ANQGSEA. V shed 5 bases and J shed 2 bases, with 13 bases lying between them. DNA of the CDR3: TGCAGCGTTCTCCGGGACGGAACCTACGAGCAGTACTTC. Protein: CSVLRDGTYEQYF.

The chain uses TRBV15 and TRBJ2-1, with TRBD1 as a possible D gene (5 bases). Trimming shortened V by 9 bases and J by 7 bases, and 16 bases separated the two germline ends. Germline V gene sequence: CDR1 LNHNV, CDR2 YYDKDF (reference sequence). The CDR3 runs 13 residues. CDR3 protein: CATLSRGINEQFF. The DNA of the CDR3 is TGTGCCACTCTTTCTAGGGGAATAAATGAGCAGTTCTTC.

CDR3 sequence (DNA): TGTGCCAGCCGACCGGGACAGGGGAGCGGTGGCATTCAGTACTTC. It codes for CASRPGQGSGGIQYF. The V and J genes are TRBV27 and TRBJ2-4, with TRBD1 matching 10 bases. The CDR3 has 15 residues. CDR1 is MNHEY and CDR2 is SMNVEV in the germline V gene (reference sequence). V trimming: 8 bases; J trimming: 9 bases; junction bases outside the gene matches: 13.

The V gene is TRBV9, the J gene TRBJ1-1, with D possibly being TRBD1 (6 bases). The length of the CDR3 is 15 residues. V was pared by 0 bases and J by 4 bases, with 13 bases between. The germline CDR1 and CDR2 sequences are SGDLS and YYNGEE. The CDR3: CASSVGRGGGTEAFF. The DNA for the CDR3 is TGTGCCAGCAGCGTAGGACGAGGGGGGGGCACTGAAGCTTTCTTT.

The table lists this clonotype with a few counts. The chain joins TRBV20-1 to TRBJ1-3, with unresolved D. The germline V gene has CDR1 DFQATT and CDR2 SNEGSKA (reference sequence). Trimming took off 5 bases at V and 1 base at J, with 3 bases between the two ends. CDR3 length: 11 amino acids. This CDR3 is CSALSGNTIYF. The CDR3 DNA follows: TGCAGTGCTCTTTCTGGAAACACCATATATTTT.

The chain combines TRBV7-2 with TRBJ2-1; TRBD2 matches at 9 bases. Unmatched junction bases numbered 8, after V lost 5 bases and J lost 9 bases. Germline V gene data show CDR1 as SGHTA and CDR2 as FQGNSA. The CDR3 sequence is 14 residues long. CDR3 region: CASSLGAGGVEQFF. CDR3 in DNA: TGTGCCAGCAGCCTAGGAGCGGGAGGCGTTGAGCAGTTCTTC.

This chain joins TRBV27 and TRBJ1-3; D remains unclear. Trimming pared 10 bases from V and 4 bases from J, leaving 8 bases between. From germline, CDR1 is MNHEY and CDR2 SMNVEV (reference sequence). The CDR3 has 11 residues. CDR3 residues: CATHSGNTIYF. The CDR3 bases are TGTGCCACCCACTCGGGAAACACCATATATTTT.

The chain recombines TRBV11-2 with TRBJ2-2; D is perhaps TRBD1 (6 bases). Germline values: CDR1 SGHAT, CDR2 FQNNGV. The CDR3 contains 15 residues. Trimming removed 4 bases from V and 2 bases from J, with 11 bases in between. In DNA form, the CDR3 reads TGTGCCAGCAGCTCCAGGACAGATAACACCGGGGAGCTGTTTTTT. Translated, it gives CASSSRTDNTGELFF.

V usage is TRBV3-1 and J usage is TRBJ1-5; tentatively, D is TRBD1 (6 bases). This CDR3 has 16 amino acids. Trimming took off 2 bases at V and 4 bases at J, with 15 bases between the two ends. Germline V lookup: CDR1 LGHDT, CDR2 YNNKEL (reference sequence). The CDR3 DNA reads TGTGCCAGCAGCCAACCCCCCACAGGGCGGAATCAGCCCCAGCATTTT. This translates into CASSQPPTGRNQPQHF.